This TCR beta chain was observed in a study of shared clonotypes between healthy human individuals. Turning to the study itself: CD4 naive and memory got three plates each, CD8 naive two, CD8 memory one.

Concerning this clone itself: The antigen is unknown.

Study conclusions and caveats: The sharing of 4.5% to 5% of naive CD4 clonotypes was seen across several donors. Among donors, clonotype sharing was expected to be affected by sequencing depth.

This CDR3 contains 10 residues. Germline lookup yields CDR1 SNHLY and CDR2 FYNNEI. The germline V and J ends were trimmed by 8 bases and 3 bases, with 5 bases remaining between them. Assay used: immunoSEQ multiplex PCR; TCRdb lists only in-frame clones, some missing. This table has more than 900,000 clones, 75% to 85% appearing once. The chain links TRBV2 to TRBJ2-7, with D unclear. Sample: memory CD4+ T cells from PBMCs. Regarding subset: CD45RA-negative fraction. This clonotype was obtained from a man younger than 30 in good health. Some clones in this sample may be carry-over from other donors' samples. In DNA, the CDR3 is TGTGCCAGCGCCTTCTACGAGCAGTACTTC. Protein: CASAFYEQYF.